This T cell receptor beta chain was sequenced during a study of cytomegalovirus exposure and HLA in healthy donors. Germline V gene lookup returns CDR1 SGHNT and CDR2 YYREEE (reference sequence). The length of the CDR3 is 16 residues. The germline V and J ends were trimmed by 3 bases and 0 bases, with 16 bases remaining between them. Both 60 Vbeta primers and 13 Jbeta primers went into the PCR. Sequenced by immunoSEQ multiplex PCR; TCRdb stores in-frame clones only, minus some. This listing includes some 67,000 clones. Input material: PBMCs. The chain uses TRBV5-4 and TRBJ2-7; maybe TRBD1 (8 bases). This clonotype originated in a woman aged 25 to 39 in good health and CMV-seronegative. The CDR3 sequence is CASSSWGGQDSYEQYF. The CDR3 DNA reads as TGTGCCAGCAGCTCCTGGGGGGGACAGGACTCCTACGAGCAGTACTTC.